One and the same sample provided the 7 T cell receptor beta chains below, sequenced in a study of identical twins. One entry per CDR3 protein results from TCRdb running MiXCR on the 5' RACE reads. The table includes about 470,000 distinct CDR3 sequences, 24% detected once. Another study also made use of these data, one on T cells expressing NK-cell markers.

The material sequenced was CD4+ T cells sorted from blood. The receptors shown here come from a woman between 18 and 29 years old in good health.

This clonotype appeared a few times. The CDR3 spells CASRLKSEAFF. The DNA of the CDR3 is TGTGCCAGCAGACTTAAATCTGAAGCTTTCTTT. The chain joins TRBV12-3 or TRBV12-4 to TRBJ1-1, with unresolved D. CDR3 length equals 11 residues. Trimming took off 6 bases at V and 6 bases at J, with 8 bases between the two ends.

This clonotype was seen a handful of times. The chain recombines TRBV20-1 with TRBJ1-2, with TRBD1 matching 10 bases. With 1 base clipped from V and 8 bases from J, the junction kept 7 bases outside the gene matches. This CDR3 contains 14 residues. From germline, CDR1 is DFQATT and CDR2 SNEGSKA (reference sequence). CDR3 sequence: CSARGSGQGSGYTF. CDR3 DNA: TGCAGTGCTAGAGGTTCGGGACAGGGGAGCGGCTACACCTTC.

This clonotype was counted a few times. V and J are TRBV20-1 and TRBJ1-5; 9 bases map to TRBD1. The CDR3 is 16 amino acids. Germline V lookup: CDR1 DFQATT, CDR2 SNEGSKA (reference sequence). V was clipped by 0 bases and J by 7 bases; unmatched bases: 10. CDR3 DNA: TGCAGTGCTAGAGATAGAACAGGGGGCGTTGGCCAGCCCCAGCATTTT. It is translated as CSARDRTGGVGQPQHF.

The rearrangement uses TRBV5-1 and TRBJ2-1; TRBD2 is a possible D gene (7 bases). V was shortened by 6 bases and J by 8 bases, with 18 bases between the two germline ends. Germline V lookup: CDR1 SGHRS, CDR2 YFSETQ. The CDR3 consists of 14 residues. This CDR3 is CASILGGQVDEQFF. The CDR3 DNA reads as TGCGCCAGCATTCTGGGGGGGCAAGTCGATGAGCAGTTCTTC.

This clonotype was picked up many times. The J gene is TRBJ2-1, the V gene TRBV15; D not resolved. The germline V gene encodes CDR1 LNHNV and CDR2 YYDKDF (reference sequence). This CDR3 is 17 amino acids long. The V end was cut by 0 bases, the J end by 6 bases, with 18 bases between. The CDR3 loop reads CATSRDSLPSGINEQFF. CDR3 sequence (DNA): TGTGCCACCAGCAGAGATAGTCTCCCATCCGGAATCAATGAGCAGTTCTTC.

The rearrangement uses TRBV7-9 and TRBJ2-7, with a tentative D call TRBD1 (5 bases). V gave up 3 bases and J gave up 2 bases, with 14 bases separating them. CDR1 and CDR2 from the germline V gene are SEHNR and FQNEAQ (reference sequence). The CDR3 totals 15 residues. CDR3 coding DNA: TGTGCCAGCAGCTTGCCCAGGGTGCGTGCCTACGAGCAGTACTTC. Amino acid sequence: CASSLPRVRAYEQYF.

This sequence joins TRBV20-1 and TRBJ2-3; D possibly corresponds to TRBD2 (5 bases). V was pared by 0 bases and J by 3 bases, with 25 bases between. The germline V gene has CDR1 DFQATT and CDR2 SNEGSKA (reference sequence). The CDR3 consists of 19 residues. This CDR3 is CSARERGGLSAGFTDTQYF. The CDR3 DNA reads TGCAGTGCTAGAGAGAGAGGCGGACTTAGCGCTGGGTTTACAGATACGCAGTATTTT.